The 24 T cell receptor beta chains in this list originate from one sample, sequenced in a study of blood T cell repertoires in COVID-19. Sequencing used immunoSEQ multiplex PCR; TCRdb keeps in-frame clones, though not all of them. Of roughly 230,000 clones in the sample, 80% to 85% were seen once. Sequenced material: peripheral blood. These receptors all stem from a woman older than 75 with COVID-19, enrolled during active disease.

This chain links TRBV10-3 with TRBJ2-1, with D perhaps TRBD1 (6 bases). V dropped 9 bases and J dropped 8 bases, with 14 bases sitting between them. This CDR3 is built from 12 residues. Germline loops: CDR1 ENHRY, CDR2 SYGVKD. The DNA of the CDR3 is TGTGCCATTACGACAGGTGGGGATGAGCAGTTCTTC. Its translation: CAITTGGDEQFF.

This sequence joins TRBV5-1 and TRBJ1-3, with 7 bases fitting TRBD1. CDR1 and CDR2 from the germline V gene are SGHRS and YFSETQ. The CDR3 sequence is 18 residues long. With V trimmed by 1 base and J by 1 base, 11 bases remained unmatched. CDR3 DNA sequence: TGCGCCAGCAGCTTGAGAAAGGAGGGGGCGCAGTCTGGAAACACCATATATTTT. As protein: CASSLRKEGAQSGNTIYF.

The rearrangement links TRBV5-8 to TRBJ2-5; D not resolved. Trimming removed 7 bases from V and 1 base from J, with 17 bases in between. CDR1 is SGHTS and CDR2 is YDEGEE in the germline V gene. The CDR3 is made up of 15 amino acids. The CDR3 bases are TGTGCCAGCTTAAATACTAAGAGGAGCCAAGAGACCCAGTACTTC. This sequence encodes CASLNTKRSQETQYF.

The CDR3 nucleotides read TGTGCCAGCAGCTTGGGACTAGTCTACGAGCAGTACTTC. Translating gives CASSLGLVYEQYF. This chain links TRBV13 with TRBJ2-7, with 8 nucleotides matching TRBD2. CDR1 and CDR2 from the germline V gene are PRHDT and FYEKMQ (reference sequence). The J segment lost 3 bases and the V segment lost 3 bases, leaving 1 base of the junction unmatched. This CDR3 has 13 residues.

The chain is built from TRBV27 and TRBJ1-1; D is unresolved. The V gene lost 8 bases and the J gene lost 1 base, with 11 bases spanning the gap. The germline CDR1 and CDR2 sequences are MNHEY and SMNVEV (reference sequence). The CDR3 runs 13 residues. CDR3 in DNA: TGTGCCAGCCGAACCCACGGGAACACTGAAGCTTTCTTT. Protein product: CASRTHGNTEAFF.

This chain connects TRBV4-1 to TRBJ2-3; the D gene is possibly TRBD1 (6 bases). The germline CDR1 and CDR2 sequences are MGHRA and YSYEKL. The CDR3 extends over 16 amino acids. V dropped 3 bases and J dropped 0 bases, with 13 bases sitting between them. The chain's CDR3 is CASSHTIRGSTDTQYF. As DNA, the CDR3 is TGCGCCAGCAGCCACACCATAAGGGGGAGCACAGATACGCAGTATTTT.

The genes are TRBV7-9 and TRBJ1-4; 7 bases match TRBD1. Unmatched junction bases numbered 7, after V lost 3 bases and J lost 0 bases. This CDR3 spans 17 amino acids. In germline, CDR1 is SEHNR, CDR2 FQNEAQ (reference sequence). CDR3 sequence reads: CASSFSTGAATNEKLFF. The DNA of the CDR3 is TGTGCCAGCAGCTTCAGTACAGGGGCAGCAACTAATGAAAAACTGTTTTTT.

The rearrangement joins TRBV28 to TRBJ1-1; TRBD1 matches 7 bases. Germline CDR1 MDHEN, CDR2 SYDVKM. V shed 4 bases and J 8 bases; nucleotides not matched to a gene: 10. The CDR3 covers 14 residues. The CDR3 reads CASSSLGRQGEAFF. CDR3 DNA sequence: TGTGCCAGCAGTTCACTGGGAAGACAGGGAGAAGCTTTCTTT.

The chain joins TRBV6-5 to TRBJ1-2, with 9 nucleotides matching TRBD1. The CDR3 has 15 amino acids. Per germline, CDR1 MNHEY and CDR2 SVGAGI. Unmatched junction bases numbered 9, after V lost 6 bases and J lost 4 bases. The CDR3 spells CASSRTGGEGYGYTF. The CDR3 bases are TGTGCCAGCAGCAGAACAGGGGGCGAAGGCTATGGCTACACCTTC.

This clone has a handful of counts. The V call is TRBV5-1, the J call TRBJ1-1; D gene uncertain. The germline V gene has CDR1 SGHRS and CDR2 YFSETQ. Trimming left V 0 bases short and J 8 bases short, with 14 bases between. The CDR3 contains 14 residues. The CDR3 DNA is TGCGCCAGCAGCTTGGGACGGGGATACGGGGAAGCTTTCTTT. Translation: CASSLGRGYGEAFF.

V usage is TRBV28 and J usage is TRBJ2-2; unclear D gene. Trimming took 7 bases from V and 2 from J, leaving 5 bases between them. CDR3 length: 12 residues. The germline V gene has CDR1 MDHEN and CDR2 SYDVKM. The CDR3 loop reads CASIQNTGELFF. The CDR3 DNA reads TGTGCCAGCATCCAAAACACCGGGGAGCTGTTTTTT.

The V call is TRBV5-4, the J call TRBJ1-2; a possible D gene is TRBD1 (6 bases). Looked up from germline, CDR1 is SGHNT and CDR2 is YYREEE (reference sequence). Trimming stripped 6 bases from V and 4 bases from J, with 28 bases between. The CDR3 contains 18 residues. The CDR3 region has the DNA TGTGCCAGCAATCCGGGGGGGGCATCTCCCTCCAGCGGCTATGGCTACACCTTC. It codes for CASNPGGASPSSGYGYTF.

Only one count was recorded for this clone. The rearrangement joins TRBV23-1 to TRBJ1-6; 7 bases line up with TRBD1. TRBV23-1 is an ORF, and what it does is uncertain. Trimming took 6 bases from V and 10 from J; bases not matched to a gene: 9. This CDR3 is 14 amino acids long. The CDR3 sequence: CASRPDRERSPLHF. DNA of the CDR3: TGCGCCAGCAGACCAGACAGGGAAAGATCACCCCTCCACTTT.

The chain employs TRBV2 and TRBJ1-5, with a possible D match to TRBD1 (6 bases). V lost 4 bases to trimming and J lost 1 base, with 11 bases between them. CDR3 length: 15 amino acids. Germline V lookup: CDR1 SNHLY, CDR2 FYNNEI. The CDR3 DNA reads TGTGCCAGCAGTGTGGCGGGGGGCAGCAATCAGCCCCAGCATTTT. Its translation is CASSVAGGSNQPQHF.

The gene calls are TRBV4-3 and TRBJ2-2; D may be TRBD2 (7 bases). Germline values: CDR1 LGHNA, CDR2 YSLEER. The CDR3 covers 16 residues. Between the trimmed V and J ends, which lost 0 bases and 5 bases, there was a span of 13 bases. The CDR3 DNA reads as TGCGCCAGCAGCCAAGACCGGGGGGCGAGAACCGGGGAGCTGTTTTTT. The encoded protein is CASSQDRGARTGELFF.

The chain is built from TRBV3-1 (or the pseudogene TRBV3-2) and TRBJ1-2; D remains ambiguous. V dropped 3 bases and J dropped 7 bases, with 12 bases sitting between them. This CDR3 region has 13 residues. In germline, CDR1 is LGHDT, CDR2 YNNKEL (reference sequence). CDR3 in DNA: TGTGCCAGCAGCCAGGCCGCCTCTGGTGGCTACACCTTC. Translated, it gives CASSQAASGGYTF.

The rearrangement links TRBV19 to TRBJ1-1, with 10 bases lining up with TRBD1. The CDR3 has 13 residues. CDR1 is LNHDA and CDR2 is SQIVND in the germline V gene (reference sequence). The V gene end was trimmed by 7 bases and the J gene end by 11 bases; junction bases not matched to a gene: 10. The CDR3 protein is CASNSDRGRAAFF. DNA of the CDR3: TGTGCCAGTAACTCAGACAGGGGGCGCGCGGCTTTCTTT.

CDR3 residues: CASRHLAGGKSTDTQYF. CDR3 DNA sequence: TGTGCAAGTCGTCATCTAGCGGGGGGAAAAAGCACAGATACGCAGTATTTT. The V gene is TRBV12-2, the J gene TRBJ2-3; the table's TRBD2 call for D was not verified on the DNA. TRBV12-2 is marked as a pseudogene. The length of the CDR3 is 17 residues.

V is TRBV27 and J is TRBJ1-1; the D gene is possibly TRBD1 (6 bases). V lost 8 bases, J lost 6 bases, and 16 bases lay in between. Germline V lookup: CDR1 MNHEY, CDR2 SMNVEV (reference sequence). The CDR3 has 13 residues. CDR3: CASRGTGLPEAFF. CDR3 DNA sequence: TGTGCCAGCCGTGGTACAGGGCTCCCTGAAGCTTTCTTT.

Here the CDR3 reads CASSRGTEATYEQYF. As DNA, the CDR3 is TGTGCCAGCAGCCGCGGGACGGAGGCGACCTACGAGCAGTACTTC. This chain connects TRBV7-6 to TRBJ2-7; D possibly corresponds to TRBD2 (6 bases). Trimming pared 5 bases from V and 2 bases from J, leaving 16 bases between. Per the germline V gene, CDR1 is SGHVS and CDR2 is FNYEAQ. CDR3 size: 15 residues.

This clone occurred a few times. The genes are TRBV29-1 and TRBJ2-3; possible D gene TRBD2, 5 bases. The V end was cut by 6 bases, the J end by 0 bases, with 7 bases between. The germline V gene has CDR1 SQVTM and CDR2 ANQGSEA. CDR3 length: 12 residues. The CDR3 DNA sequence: TGCAGCGTGACTACTAGCACAGATACGCAGTATTTT. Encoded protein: CSVTTSTDTQYF.

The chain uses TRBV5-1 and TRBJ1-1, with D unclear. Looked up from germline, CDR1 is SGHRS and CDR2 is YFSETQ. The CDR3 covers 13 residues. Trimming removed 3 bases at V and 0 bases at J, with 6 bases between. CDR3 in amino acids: CASSSQMNTEAFF. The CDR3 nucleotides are TGCGCCAGCAGCTCGCAGATGAACACTGAAGCTTTCTTT.

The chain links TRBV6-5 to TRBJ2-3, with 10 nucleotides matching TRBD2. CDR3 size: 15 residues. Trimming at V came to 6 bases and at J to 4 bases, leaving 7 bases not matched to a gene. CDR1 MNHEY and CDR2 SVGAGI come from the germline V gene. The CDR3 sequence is CASRAGTSVPDTQYF. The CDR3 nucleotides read TGTGCCAGCAGAGCCGGGACTAGCGTTCCAGATACGCAGTATTTT.

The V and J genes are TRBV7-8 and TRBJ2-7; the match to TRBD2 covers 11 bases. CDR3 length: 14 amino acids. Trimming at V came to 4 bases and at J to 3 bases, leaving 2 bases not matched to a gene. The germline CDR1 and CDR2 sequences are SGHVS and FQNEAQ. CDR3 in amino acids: CASSSLAGGYEQYV. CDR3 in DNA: TGTGCCAGCAGCTCCCTAGCGGGGGGCTACGAGCAGTACGTC.